This TCR beta chain was profiled in a study of shared clonotypes between healthy human individuals. The overall study: Plates per donor: three CD4 naive, three CD4 memory, two CD8 naive, one CD8 memory.

The study, taken as a whole, reports: In contrast to clonotypes shared by all four donors, non-shared clonotypes had lower generation probabilities.

As for this clone: The antigen is undetermined.

Assay used: immunoSEQ multiplex PCR; TCRdb lists only in-frame clones, some missing. This table has over 2,000,000 clones, around 93% appearing once. CD45RO-negative cells were positively selected for CCR7, leaving out terminally differentiated effector memory CD45RA+ cells. Nashville, Tennessee was home to all donors, who were Caucasian adults. There are 13 residues in the CDR3. Trimming stripped 4 bases from V and 4 bases from J, with 8 bases between. CDR1 MGHDK and CDR2 SYGVNS come from the germline V gene. The TCR originated in a man between 18 and 29 years old in good health. Some clones in this sample may be carry-over from other donors' samples. The rearrangement uses TRBV25-1 and TRBJ1-3; the D is unclear. The sample comprised naive CD8+ T cells from PBMCs. The chain's CDR3 is CASSAWTGNTIYF. The CDR3 DNA follows: TGTGCCAGCAGTGCATGGACCGGAAACACCATATATTTT.